These 21 T cell receptor beta chains originate from one sample sequenced in a study of blood T cells in healthy people across ages (dated by TCRdb to between 2015 and 2017). The library relied on 5' RACE. Sequencer: Illumina HiSeq 2500. A second roughly 6 to 12 cycle PCR used a sample-barcoded 5' primer and a J-beta primer mix. In TCRdb, the public reads were trimmed at Q25 with fastp and aligned with MiXCR, with productive beta chains retained. Merged by CDR3 protein, the rows form single entries marked with the most common genes and DNA. Within this sample are roughly 2 million distinct CDR3 sequences, with 49% of them counted one time only. The top ten clones comprise about 2.1% of the sample. The sample was blood. All receptors come from a middle-aged woman in good health.

V and J are TRBV20-1 and TRBJ2-3, with TRBD2 identical over 8 bases. Germline V lookup: CDR1 DFQATT, CDR2 SNEGSKA (reference sequence). The length of the CDR3 is 17 residues. The ends lost 1 base at V and 6 bases at J; junction bases unmatched: 15. This CDR3 is CSARVTSGSLNGDTQYF. CDR3 sequence (DNA): TGCAGTGCTAGAGTTACAAGCGGGAGCCTAAACGGGGATACGCAGTATTTT.

This clonotype showed up just a few times. V and J are TRBV9 and TRBJ2-3; D ambiguous. Trimming stripped 4 bases from V and 2 bases from J, with 8 bases between. The CDR3 contains 13 residues. Germline values: CDR1 SGDLS, CDR2 YYNGEE. The DNA of the CDR3 is TGTGCCAGCAGCCACACAGTCACAGATACGCAGTATTTT. Residues: CASSHTVTDTQYF.

The chain is built from TRBV3-1 and TRBJ2-5; D call uncertain. The CDR3 has 12 amino acids. Trimming cost V 5 bases and J 13 bases, with 17 bases left between them. The germline gives CDR1 LGHDT, CDR2 YNNKEL (reference sequence). CDR3: CASSDTATLRYF. The CDR3 DNA is TGTGCCAGCAGCGACACAGCTACTCTTCGGTACTTC.

This clonotype has only a few counts. The chain is built from TRBV7-9 and TRBJ1-4, with D unresolved. The ends were cut back, 4 bases at V and 6 bases at J, with 3 bases in the middle. In germline, CDR1 is SEHNR, CDR2 FQNEAQ (reference sequence). The CDR3 covers 11 residues. The CDR3 reads CASSSYEKLFF. Here the CDR3 DNA reads TGTGCCAGCAGCTCTTATGAAAAACTGTTTTTT.

The chain links TRBV11-1 to TRBJ2-5; possibly TRBD1 for D (5 bases). V lost 2 bases, J lost 4 bases, and 14 bases lay in between. The CDR3 is made up of 15 amino acids. In germline, CDR1 is SGHAT, CDR2 FQDESV (reference sequence). The CDR3 loop is CASSLREGVLETQYF. The CDR3 bases are TGTGCCAGCAGCTTAAGAGAAGGGGTTCTAGAGACCCAGTACTTC.

This clonotype occurred a few times. The CDR3 loop is CASSLEVQGPSSYNSPLHF. For the CDR3, the DNA is TGCGCCAGCAGCTTGGAGGTTCAGGGACCAAGCTCCTATAATTCACCCCTCCACTTT. The rearrangement links TRBV5-1 to TRBJ1-6, with a weak D call TRBD1 (5 bases). V was trimmed by 0 bases and J by 0 bases, leaving 16 bases between them. From germline, CDR1 is SGHRS and CDR2 YFSETQ. The CDR3 runs 19 residues. The full variable domain, completed using reference TRBV5-1 and TRBJ1-6, is KAGVTQTPRYLIKTRGQQVTLSCSPISGHRSVSWYQQTPGQGLQFLFEYFSETQRNKGNFPGRFSGRQFSNSRSEMNVSTLELGDSALYLCASSLEVQGPSSYNSPLHFGNGTRLTVT.

This chain links TRBV29-1 with TRBJ1-2; no definite D call. The CDR3 loop spans 14 amino acids. V was cut by 3 bases and J by 0 bases, with 11 bases left in between. The germline V gene encodes CDR1 SQVTM and CDR2 ANQGSEA. This chain's CDR3 is CSVDSFGANYGYTF. The CDR3 coding sequence is TGCAGCGTTGATTCCTTCGGTGCTAACTATGGCTACACCTTC.

The chain uses TRBV20-1 and TRBJ1-5; tentatively, D is TRBD1 (6 bases). This CDR3 has 12 amino acids. Trimming took off 6 bases at V and 4 bases at J, with 10 bases between the two ends. CDR1 is DFQATT and CDR2 is SNEGSKA in the germline V gene (reference sequence). CDR3 region: CSAGRGNQPQHF. The CDR3 region has the DNA TGCAGTGCGGGAAGGGGGAATCAGCCCCAGCATTTT.

The J gene is TRBJ1-2, the V gene TRBV28; D unclear. CDR1 and CDR2 (germline): MDHEN, SYDVKM. V was cut by 5 bases and J by 3 bases, with 10 bases left in between. CDR3 length: 13 residues. CDR3 DNA: TGTGCCAGCAGTCCGGGGTATGACTATGGCTACACCTTC. Its translation: CASSPGYDYGYTF.

This clonotype appeared a few times. The rearrangement joins TRBV20-1 to TRBJ2-7, with D possibly matching TRBD2 (7 bases). Per germline, CDR1 DFQATT and CDR2 SNEGSKA (reference sequence). Trimming removed 7 bases at V and 3 bases at J, with 13 bases between. This CDR3 spans 12 amino acids. The CDR3 sequence: CSGGGAVYEQYF. CDR3 DNA sequence: TGCAGTGGAGGGGGGGCGGTCTACGAGCAGTACTTC.

This clonotype was observed a single time. This chain links TRBV2 with TRBJ2-1, with 9 bases fitting TRBD2. Trimming removed 6 bases from V and 3 bases from J; junction bases left unmatched: 15. Germline CDR1 SNHLY, CDR2 FYNNEI. The CDR3 is made up of 18 amino acids. This chain's CDR3 is CASRGVAGALSVYNEQFF. Here the CDR3 DNA reads TGTGCCAGCAGAGGGGTAGCGGGGGCCCTATCCGTCTACAATGAGCAGTTCTTC.

V gene TRBV6-1 combines with J gene TRBJ2-7, with 8 nucleotides matching TRBD1. The junction had 4 bases not matched to a gene; V was cut back by 4 bases and J by 2 bases. Germline assignment: CDR1 MNHNS and CDR2 SASEGT. The CDR3 has 14 amino acids. The CDR3 sequence is CASSAQGATYEQYF. As DNA, the CDR3 is TGTGCCAGCAGTGCTCAGGGGGCCACCTACGAGCAGTACTTC.

This clonotype has only a few counts. The V gene is TRBV29-1, the J gene TRBJ1-1; 7 bases map to TRBD1. CDR3 length: 13 amino acids. V dropped 6 bases and J dropped 2; count of bases not matched to a gene: 6. Germline-derived CDR1 and CDR2 are SQVTM and ANQGSEA. CDR3 in amino acids: CSVDRDFNTEAFF. The CDR3, as DNA: TGCAGCGTCGACAGGGATTTTAACACTGAAGCTTTCTTT.

The gene calls are TRBV12-3 or TRBV12-4 and TRBJ2-1, with TRBD2 matching 8 bases. V lost 5 bases and J lost 7; bases outside the gene matches: 10. The CDR3 length is 15 residues. The CDR3 nucleotides are TGTGCCAGCAGTCTCTACCGGGGGGGCCAAAATGAGCAGTTCTTC. It encodes CASSLYRGGQNEQFF.

In the case of this clonotype: Germline is not matched at one junction end, which may reflect a read error. The chain uses TRBV27 and TRBJ2-7, with D maybe TRBD1 (6 bases). The CDR3 sequence is 15 residues long. Germline lookup yields CDR1 MNHEY and CDR2 SMNVEV (reference sequence). CDR3 DNA sequence: TGTGCCGGCAGTTTTTCAGGGGATACCCCCTACGAGCAGTACTTC. This translates into CAGSFSGDTPYEQYF.

This rearrangement joins TRBV25-1 to TRBJ1-6; perhaps TRBD1 as D (5 bases). Trimming shortened V by 3 bases and J by 7 bases, and 13 bases separated the two germline ends. The germline V gene encodes CDR1 MGHDK and CDR2 SYGVNS. The CDR3 loop spans 15 amino acids. DNA of the CDR3: TGTGCCAGCAGTGAGGGTGACAGACCCAATTCACCCCTCCACTTT. Residues: CASSEGDRPNSPLHF.

This clonotype has just a few counts. The CDR3 DNA follows: TGTGCCAGCAGTCCGGACGGTCAGCCCCAGCATTTT. This sequence encodes CASSPDGQPQHF. This chain joins TRBV27 and TRBJ1-5; D remains ambiguous. V was cut by 5 bases and J by 6 bases, with 8 bases left in between. CDR3 size: 12 residues. Looked up from germline, CDR1 is MNHEY and CDR2 is SMNVEV (reference sequence).

The chain combines TRBV7-8 with TRBJ1-2, with 11 bases matching TRBD1. Germline CDR1 SGHVS, CDR2 FQNEAQ. This CDR3 comprises 17 residues. V was clipped by 2 bases and J by 4 bases; unmatched bases: 9. The CDR3 DNA reads as TGTGCCAGCAGCTTAAGGGGCGGGACAGGGGGTACCTATGGCTACACCTTC. Protein: CASSLRGGTGGTYGYTF.

This clonotype was recorded a few times. The gene calls are TRBV20-1 and TRBJ2-7; D uncertain. Per the germline V gene, CDR1 is DFQATT and CDR2 is SNEGSKA (reference sequence). CDR3 size: 12 residues. V was clipped by 6 bases and J by 0 bases, with 9 bases between them. In nucleotides, the CDR3 is TGCAGTGCCCTCTTGGGCTCCTACGAGCAGTACTTC. It is translated as CSALLGSYEQYF.

This CDR3 reads CSAGGEPGDTQYF. CDR3 in DNA: TGCAGTGCTGGCGGGGAGCCCGGAGATACGCAGTATTTT. The chain joins TRBV20-1 to TRBJ2-3; D is perhaps TRBD2 (6 bases). The CDR3 sequence is 13 residues long. V was cut by 5 bases and J by 5 bases, with 14 bases left in between. The V gene's germline CDR1 is DFQATT and CDR2 SNEGSKA (reference sequence).

V usage is TRBV20-1 and J usage is TRBJ2-4; perhaps TRBD1 as D (5 bases). This CDR3 is 17 amino acids long. Germline CDR1 is DFQATT and CDR2 is SNEGSKA (reference sequence). The CDR3 nucleotides are TGCAGCGGAAGGGGCAGTAGTAATAGTATAGCCAAAAACATTCAGTACTTC. It yields the protein CSGRGSSNSIAKNIQYF.